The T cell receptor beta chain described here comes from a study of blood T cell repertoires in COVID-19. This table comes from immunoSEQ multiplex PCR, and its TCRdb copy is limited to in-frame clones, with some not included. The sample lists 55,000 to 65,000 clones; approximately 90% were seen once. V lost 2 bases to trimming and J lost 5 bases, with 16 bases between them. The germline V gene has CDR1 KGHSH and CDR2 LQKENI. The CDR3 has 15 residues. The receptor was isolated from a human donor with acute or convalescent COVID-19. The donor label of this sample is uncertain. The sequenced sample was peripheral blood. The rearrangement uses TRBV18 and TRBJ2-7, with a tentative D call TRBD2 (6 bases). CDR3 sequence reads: CASSPSAGSWNEQYF. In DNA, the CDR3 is TGTGCCAGCTCACCATCCGCCGGGAGTTGGAACGAGCAGTACTTC.